This T cell receptor beta chain was obtained from a study of CD8+CD57+ T cells in acquired aplastic anemia. Across the study: An average of 3.2 ug of DNA was obtained from sorted CD4+ and CD8+ cells. Overall study findings and caveats: No significant patient-versus-control difference appeared in CD8+ Simpson's diversity.

Only patients with CD8+CD57+ cell expansion on flow cytometry were chosen for sequencing. Every patient was diagnosed with severe acquired aplastic anemia. Among the patients, none had received any therapy at the time of blood sampling. Germline V CDR1 and CDR2: DFQATT, SNEGSKA (reference sequence). The CDR3 is 11 amino acids. Losses at the gene ends were 5 bases for V and 3 bases for J; bases not matched to a gene: 1. CDR3 and TCR beta VDJ profiling relied on a genomic DNA template. TCRdb used MiXCR to reprocess the reads, holding one entry per CDR3 protein. The table has under 200,000 distinct CDR3 sequences, nearly 50% seen once; the top ten hold about 9.7%. A remark on this clonotype: Its target is not known.

This chain uses TRBV20-1 with TRBJ2-7; TRBD1 aligns across 7 bases. Sequenced sample: sorted CD4+, CD8+, or CD8+CD57+ T cells (not recorded which) from PBMCs. The receptor was derived from a human donor with aplastic anemia. The CDR3 loop is CSAGDSYEQYF. In DNA form, the CDR3 reads TGCAGTGCTGGGGACAGCTACGAGCAGTACTTC.